The present entry profiles one T cell receptor beta chain with its context. At one of its ends the junction is not consistent with the germline gene, which may arise from a read error. This sample includes further DNA sequences coding for the same CDR3. The data were taken from a study of cytomegalovirus exposure and HLA in healthy donors. Primers: 60 Vbeta forward and 13 Jbeta reverse. Only in-frame clones appear in the TCRdb table, and some are missing; sequencing was by immunoSEQ multiplex PCR. Recorded for this sample: 190,000 or so clones. The material sequenced was PBMCs. This sequence originates from a boy younger than 18 in good health and CMV-seronegative.

The CDR3 nucleotides read TGTGCCAGTAGTTATCGACAGGGAGGCACCGGGGAGCTGTTTTTT. Translated, it gives CASSYRQGGTGELFF. The V gene is TRBV27, the J gene TRBJ2-2; D might be TRBD1 (7 bases). The CDR3 runs to 15 residues. Germline V gives CDR1 MNHEY, CDR2 SMNVEV (reference sequence).